This passage covers 14 T cell receptor beta chains from one sample sequenced in a study of T cells in Graves' hyperthyroidism and ophthalmopathy (dated by TCRdb to between 2017 and 2020). The library was produced with multiplex PCR. TCRdb names Illumina HiSeq 2000 as the instrument used. TCR beta CDR3 regions were amplified from RNA transcripts. For the first round of RT-PCR on the TCR CDR3, the HTBI primer set was used together with the Qiagen OneStep RT-PCR kit. The public reads were quality trimmed at Q25 with fastp and then assembled into clones with MiXCR by TCRdb, keeping productive beta chains. Rows matching on CDR3 protein sequence are summarized as one entry with the most common DNA and genes. Recorded for this sample are roughly 500,000 distinct CDR3 sequences; around 24% of them occurred a single time. Of the sample, around 11% is held by the ten largest clones. The specimen was blood. All receptors come from a woman in her 30s with Graves' ophthalmopathy.

V gene TRBV29-1 combines with J gene TRBJ2-7; TRBD2 matches at 8 bases. CDR3 length equals 15 residues. With 6 bases clipped from V and 6 bases from J, the junction kept 16 bases outside the gene matches. Looked up from germline, CDR1 is SQVTM and CDR2 is ANQGSEA. CDR3 coding DNA: TGCAGCGTAGAAAACAATCCTAGCGGGCCAAGCGAGCAGTACTTC. It encodes CSVENNPSGPSEQYF.

V and J are TRBV6-5 and TRBJ1-5; unclear D gene. Germline loops: CDR1 MNHEY, CDR2 SVGAGI. The CDR3 is 13 residues long. V was pared by 4 bases and J by 4 bases, with 8 bases between. The chain's CDR3 is CASSSSHNQPQHF. CDR3 DNA: TGTGCCAGCAGTTCGTCACATAATCAGCCCCAGCATTTT.

Only a few counts were recorded for this clonotype. The chain is built from TRBV3-1 and TRBJ2-7; 9 positions agree with TRBD1. This CDR3 is 14 amino acids long. The V and J ends lost 4 bases and 5 bases, in that order; junction bases with no gene match: 6. Germline loops: CDR1 LGHDT, CDR2 YNNKEL (reference sequence). As DNA, the CDR3 is TGTGCCAGCAGCCTGACGACAGGGGGACACGAGCAGTACTTC. It codes for CASSLTTGGHEQYF.

This clonotype was recorded at least ten times. V is TRBV30 and J is TRBJ2-7; 7 bases fit TRBD1. V shed 5 bases and J 2 bases; nucleotides not matched to a gene: 6. In germline, CDR1 is GTSNPN, CDR2 SVGIG (reference sequence). The CDR3 consists of 13 residues. The CDR3 spells CAWQQGTTYEQYF. The CDR3, as DNA: TGTGCCTGGCAACAGGGGACCACCTACGAGCAGTACTTC.

The table lists this clonotype with a few counts. This sequence joins TRBV12-3 or TRBV12-4 and TRBJ2-2; unclear D gene. This CDR3 region has 10 residues. V was clipped by 2 bases and J by 14 bases, with 6 bases between them. The CDR3 DNA sequence: TGTGCCAGCAGTTTAAGTCGTCTGTTTTTT. It is translated as CASSLSRLFF.

The count of this clonotype is one. V is TRBV29-1 and J is TRBJ2-3; the match to TRBD2 covers 14 bases. V shed 7 bases and J 5 bases; nucleotides not matched to a gene: 11. Germline CDR1 and CDR2: SQVTM and ANQGSEA. The CDR3 spans 16 residues. CDR3 residues: CSAISPGLAGVDTQYF. The CDR3 coding sequence is TGCAGCGCTATATCTCCGGGACTAGCGGGAGTAGATACGCAGTATTTT.

The chain uses TRBV2 and TRBJ2-7; 9 bases align to TRBD2. CDR3 length: 14 amino acids. Germline values: CDR1 SNHLY, CDR2 FYNNEI. J gave up 2 bases and V 7 bases, and 6 bases lay outside the gene matches. CDR3 sequence (DNA): TGTGCCAGCAAGGGGCTAGCGGGACCCTACGAGCAGTACTTC. This translates into CASKGLAGPYEQYF.

This clonotype was seen a few times. The J gene is TRBJ1-1, the V gene TRBV10-2; D not resolved. CDR3 length: 11 amino acids. Germline values: CDR1 WSHSY, CDR2 SAAADI. V was cut by 0 bases and J by 7 bases, with 3 bases left in between. The CDR3 spells CASSESSEAFF. DNA of the CDR3: TGCGCCAGCAGTGAGTCTAGTGAAGCTTTCTTT.

Many counts were recorded for this clonotype. The chain links TRBV9 to TRBJ1-3; D possibly corresponds to TRBD1 (6 bases). Trimming cost V 0 bases and J 4 bases, with 11 bases left between them. The CDR3 consists of 15 residues. Germline CDR1 reads SGDLS; CDR2 reads YYNGEE. CDR3 in amino acids: CASSVAGGRGNTIYF. The CDR3 bases are TGTGCCAGCAGCGTAGCTGGGGGGCGCGGAAACACCATATATTTT. Filled out from reference TRBV9 and TRBJ1-3, the complete variable domain reads DSGVTQTPKHLITATGQRVTLRCSPRSGDLSVYWYQQSLDQGLQFLIQYYNGEERAKGNILERFSAQQFPDLHSELNLSSLELGDSALYFCASSVAGGRGNTIYFGEGSWLTVV.

This clonotype was detected once. One junction end does not reproduce the germline sequence, and a read error may be involved. V gene TRBV7-2 combines with J gene TRBJ1-1; perhaps TRBD1 as D (5 bases). Germline V gene sequence: CDR1 SGHTA, CDR2 FQGNSA. The CDR3 has 15 amino acids. The CDR3 region has the DNA TGTGCCAGCAGCTTAGGTCCGGAGGGAGGGACTGAAGCTGTCTTT. Amino acid sequence: CASSLGPEGGTEAVF.

The sample holds a few counts of this clonotype. The chain couples TRBV20-1 to TRBJ1-5; D gene unclear. Per the germline V gene, CDR1 is DFQATT and CDR2 is SNEGSKA (reference sequence). The germline V and J ends were trimmed by 6 bases and 1 base, with 22 bases remaining between them. This CDR3 comprises 17 residues. The CDR3 nucleotides are TGCAGTGCCGGATCCTCTGGAGCGGGAGGCAGCAATCAGCCCCAGCATTTT. Translation gives CSAGSSGAGGSNQPQHF.

This clonotype showed up many times. The chain combines TRBV12-3 or TRBV12-4 with TRBJ2-7; D not resolved. The V end was cut by 2 bases, the J end by 6 bases, with 11 bases between. The CDR3 is 13 amino acids. CDR3 sequence: CASSLIGRTEQYF. The CDR3, as DNA: TGTGCCAGCAGTTTAATCGGCCGGACCGAGCAGTACTTC.

This chain joins TRBV30 and TRBJ2-2, with TRBD2 matching 16 bases. Germline-derived CDR1 and CDR2 are GTSNPN and SVGIG (reference sequence). This CDR3 is built from 17 residues. The V and J ends lost 5 bases and 5 bases, in that order; junction bases with no gene match: 8. The CDR3 DNA reads as TGTGCCTGGGATGGGACTAGCGGGGGGGCCAGAACCGGGGAGCTGTTTTTT. This codes for CAWDGTSGGARTGELFF.

The V gene is TRBV20-1, the J gene TRBJ1-2; unclear D gene. The CDR3 has 12 amino acids. V was clipped by 6 bases and J by 0 bases, with 8 bases between them. Germline loops: CDR1 DFQATT, CDR2 SNEGSKA (reference sequence). This CDR3 reads CSANGANYGYTF. CDR3 sequence (DNA): TGCAGTGCAAATGGAGCTAACTATGGCTACACCTTC.